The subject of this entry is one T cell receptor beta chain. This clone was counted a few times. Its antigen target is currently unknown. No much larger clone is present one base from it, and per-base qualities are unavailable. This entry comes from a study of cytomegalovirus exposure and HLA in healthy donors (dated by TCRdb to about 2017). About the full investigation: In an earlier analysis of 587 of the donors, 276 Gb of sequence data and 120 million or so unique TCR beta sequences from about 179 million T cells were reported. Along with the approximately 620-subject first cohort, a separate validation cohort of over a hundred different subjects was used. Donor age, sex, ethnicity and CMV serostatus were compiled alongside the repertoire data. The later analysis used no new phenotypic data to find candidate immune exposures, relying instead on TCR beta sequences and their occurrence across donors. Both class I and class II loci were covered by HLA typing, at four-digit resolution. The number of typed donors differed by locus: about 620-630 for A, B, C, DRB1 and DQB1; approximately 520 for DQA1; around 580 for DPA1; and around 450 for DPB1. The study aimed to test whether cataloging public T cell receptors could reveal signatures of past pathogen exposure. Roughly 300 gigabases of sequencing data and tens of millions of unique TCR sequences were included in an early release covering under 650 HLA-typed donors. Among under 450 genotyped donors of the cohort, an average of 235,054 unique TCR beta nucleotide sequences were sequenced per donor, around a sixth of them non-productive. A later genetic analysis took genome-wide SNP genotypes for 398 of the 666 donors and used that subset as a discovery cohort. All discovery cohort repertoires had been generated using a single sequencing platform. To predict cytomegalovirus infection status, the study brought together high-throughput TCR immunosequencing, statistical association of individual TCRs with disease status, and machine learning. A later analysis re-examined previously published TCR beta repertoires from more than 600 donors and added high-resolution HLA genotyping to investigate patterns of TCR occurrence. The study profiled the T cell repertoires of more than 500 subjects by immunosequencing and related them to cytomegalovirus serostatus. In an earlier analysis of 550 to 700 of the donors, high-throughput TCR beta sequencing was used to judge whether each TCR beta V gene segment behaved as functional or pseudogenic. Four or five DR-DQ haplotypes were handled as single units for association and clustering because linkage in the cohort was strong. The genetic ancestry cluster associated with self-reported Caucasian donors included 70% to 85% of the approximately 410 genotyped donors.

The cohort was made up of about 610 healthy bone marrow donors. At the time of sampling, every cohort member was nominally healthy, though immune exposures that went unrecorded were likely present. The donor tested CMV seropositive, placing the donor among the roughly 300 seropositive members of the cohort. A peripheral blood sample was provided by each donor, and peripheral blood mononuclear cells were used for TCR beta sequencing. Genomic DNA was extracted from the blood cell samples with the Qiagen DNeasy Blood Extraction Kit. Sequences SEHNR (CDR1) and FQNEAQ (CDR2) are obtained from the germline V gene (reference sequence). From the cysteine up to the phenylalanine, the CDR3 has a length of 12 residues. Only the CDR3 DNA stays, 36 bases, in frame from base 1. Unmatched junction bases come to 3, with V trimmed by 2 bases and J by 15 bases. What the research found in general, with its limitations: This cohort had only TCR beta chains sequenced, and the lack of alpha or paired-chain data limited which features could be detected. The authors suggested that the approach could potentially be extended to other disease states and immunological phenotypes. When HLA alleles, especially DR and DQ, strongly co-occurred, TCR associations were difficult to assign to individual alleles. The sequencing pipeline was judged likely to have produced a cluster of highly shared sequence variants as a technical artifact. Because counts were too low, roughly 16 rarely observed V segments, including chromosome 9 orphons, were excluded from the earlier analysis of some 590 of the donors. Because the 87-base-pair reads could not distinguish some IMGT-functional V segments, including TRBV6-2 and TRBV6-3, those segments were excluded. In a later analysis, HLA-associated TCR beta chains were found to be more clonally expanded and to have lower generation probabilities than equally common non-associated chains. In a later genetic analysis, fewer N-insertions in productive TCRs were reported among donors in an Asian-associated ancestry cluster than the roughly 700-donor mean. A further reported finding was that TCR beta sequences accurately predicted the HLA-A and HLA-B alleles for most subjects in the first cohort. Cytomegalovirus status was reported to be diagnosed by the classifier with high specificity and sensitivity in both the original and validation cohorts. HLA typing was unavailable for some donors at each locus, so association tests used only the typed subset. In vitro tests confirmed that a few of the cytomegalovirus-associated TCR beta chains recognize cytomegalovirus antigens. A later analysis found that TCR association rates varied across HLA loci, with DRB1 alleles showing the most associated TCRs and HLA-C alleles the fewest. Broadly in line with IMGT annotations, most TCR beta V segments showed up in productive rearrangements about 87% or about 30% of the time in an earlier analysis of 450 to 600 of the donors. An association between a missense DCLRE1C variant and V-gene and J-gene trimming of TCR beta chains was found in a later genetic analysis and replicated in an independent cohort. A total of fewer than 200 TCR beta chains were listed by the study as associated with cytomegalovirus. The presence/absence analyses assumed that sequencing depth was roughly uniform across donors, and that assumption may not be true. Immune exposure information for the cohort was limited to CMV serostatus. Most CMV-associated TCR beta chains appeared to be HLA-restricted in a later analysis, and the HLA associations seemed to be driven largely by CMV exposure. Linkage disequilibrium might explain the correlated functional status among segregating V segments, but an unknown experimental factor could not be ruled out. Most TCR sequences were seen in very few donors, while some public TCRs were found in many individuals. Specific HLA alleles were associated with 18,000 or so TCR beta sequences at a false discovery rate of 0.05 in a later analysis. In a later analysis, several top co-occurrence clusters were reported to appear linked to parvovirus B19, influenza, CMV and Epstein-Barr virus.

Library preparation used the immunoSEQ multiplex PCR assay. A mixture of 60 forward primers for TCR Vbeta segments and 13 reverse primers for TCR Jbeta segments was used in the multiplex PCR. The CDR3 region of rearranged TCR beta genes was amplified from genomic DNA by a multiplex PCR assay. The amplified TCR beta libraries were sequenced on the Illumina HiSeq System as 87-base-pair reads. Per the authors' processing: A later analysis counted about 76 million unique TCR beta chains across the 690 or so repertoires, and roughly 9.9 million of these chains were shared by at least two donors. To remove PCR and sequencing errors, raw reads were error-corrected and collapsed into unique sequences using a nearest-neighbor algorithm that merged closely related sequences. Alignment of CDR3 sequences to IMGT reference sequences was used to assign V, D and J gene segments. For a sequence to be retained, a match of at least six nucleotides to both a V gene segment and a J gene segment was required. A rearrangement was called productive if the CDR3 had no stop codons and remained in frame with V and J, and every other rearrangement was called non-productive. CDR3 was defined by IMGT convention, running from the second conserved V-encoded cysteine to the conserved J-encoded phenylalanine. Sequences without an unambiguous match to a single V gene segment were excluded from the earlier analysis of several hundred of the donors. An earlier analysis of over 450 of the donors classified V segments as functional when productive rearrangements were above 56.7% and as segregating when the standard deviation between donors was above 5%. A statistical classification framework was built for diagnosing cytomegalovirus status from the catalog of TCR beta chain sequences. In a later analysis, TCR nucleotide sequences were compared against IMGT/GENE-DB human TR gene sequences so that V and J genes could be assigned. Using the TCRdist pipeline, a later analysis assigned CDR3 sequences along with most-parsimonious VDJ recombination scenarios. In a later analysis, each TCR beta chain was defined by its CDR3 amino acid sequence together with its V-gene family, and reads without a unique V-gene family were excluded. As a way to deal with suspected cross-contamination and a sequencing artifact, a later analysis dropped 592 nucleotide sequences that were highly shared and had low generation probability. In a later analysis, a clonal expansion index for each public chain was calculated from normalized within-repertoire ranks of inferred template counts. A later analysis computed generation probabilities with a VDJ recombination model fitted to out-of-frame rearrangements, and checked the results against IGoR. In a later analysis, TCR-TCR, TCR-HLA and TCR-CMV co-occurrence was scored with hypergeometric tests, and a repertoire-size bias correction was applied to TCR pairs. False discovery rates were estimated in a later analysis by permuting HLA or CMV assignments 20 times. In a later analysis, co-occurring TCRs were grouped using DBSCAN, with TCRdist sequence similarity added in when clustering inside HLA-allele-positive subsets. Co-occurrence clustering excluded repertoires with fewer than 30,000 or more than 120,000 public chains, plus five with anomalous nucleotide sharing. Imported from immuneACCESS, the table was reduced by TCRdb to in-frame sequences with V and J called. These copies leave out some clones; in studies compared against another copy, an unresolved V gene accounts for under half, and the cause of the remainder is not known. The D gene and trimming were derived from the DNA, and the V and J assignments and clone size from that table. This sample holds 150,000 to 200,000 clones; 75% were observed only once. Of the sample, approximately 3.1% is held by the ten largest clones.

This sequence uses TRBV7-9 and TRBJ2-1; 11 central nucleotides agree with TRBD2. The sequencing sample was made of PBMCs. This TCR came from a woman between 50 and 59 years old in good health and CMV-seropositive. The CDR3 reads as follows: CASSLTSGGSFF. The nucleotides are TGTGCCAGCAGCTTAACTAGCGGGGGTTCGTTCTTC.